The present TCR beta chain was sequenced within a study of blood T cell repertoires in COVID-19. In the original processing: Nucleated cell number was recorded as an estimate derived from reference gene primer amplification. The assay was immunoSEQ multiplex PCR, and TCRdb's table has in-frame clones only and misses some. The V and J calls and clone size were taken over from that table, and D and trimming were inferred from the DNA. Here the sample spans about 210,000 clones, 70% to 90% being singletons. Germline values: CDR1 SEHNR, CDR2 FQNEAQ (reference sequence). The CDR3 loop spans 12 amino acids. The J segment lost 4 bases and the V segment lost 7 bases, leaving 3 bases of the junction unmatched.

The source material was peripheral blood. The TCR originated in a human donor in a cohort sampled during active COVID-19. The rearrangement joins TRBV7-9 to TRBJ1-2, with 7 positions matching TRBD1. The CDR3 loop is CASNRDSYGYTF. CDR3 bases: TGTGCCAGCAACCGGGACAGCTATGGCTACACCTTC.